The 5 T cell receptor beta chains reported below all come from one sample, sequenced in a study of Graves' ophthalmopathy and Graves' hyperthyroidism. Amplification of the TCR beta CDR3 regions used RNA transcripts (as template). An opening RT-PCR round employed HTBI primers and preceded a second-round multiplex PCR. A single record per CDR3 protein comes from TCRdb applying MiXCR to the multiplex PCR reads. Among 740,000 or so distinct CDR3 sequences listed, roughly 40% were seen once. Sequencing was carried out using peripheral blood. The source of these receptors is an adult man with Graves' ophthalmopathy.

This clonotype was detected many times. V and J are TRBV5-4 and TRBJ2-7; the D gene is possibly TRBD1 (6 bases). Germline values: CDR1 SGHNT, CDR2 YYREEE (reference sequence). V gave up 0 bases and J gave up 4 bases, with 11 bases separating them. The CDR3 length is 14 residues. In nucleotides, the CDR3 is TGTGCCAGCAGCTTGGAGGACAGAACATACGAGCAGTACTTC. It is translated as CASSLEDRTYEQYF.

The genes are TRBV7-9 and TRBJ1-1; 9 positions agree with TRBD1. V shed 6 bases, J shed 5 bases, and the junction held 13 bases outside the gene matches. CDR3 length equals 16 residues. The germline CDR1 and CDR2 sequences are SEHNR and FQNEAQ (reference sequence). CDR3 protein: CASSPPGQGSVTEAFF. The CDR3 DNA reads TGTGCCAGCAGTCCTCCGGGACAGGGATCGGTGACTGAAGCTTTCTTT.

The chain carries TRBV7-7 and TRBJ2-5; 7 nucleotides line up with TRBD2. Germline CDR1 is SSHAT and CDR2 is FNYEAQ (reference sequence). This CDR3 spans 15 amino acids. V shed 0 bases and J 5 bases; nucleotides not matched to a gene: 6. The CDR3 spells CASSLAGAGAETQYF. The CDR3 nucleotides are TGTGCCAGCAGCTTAGCCGGGGCGGGAGCCGAGACCCAGTACTTC.

The table lists this clonotype with many counts. The rearrangement uses TRBV12-3 or TRBV12-4 and TRBJ1-5; D is unresolved. The germline V and J ends were trimmed by 1 base and 3 bases, with 4 bases remaining between them. The length of the CDR3 is 13 residues. CDR3 nucleotide sequence: TGTGCCAGCAGTTTAGATGTCAATCAGCCCCAGCATTTT. Translating gives CASSLDVNQPQHF.

CDR3 residues: CASSLGGRTSGRAGANVLTF. The CDR3 DNA is TGTGCCAGCAGCTTGGGGGGCCGGACTAGCGGGAGGGCCGGGGCCAACGTCCTGACTTTC. The V call is TRBV7-9, the J call TRBJ2-6; 15 bases align to TRBD2. V dropped 3 bases and J dropped 4; count of bases not matched to a gene: 10. Germline V gene sequence: CDR1 SEHNR, CDR2 FQNEAQ (reference sequence). The CDR3 spans 20 residues.